A single T cell receptor beta chain is shown here with its context. TCRdb passed the 5' RACE reads through MiXCR, listing each CDR3 protein once. Of 350,000 to 500,000 distinct CDR3 sequences listed, 15% to 20% are singletons. The data were taken from a study of T-cell memory formation after mild COVID-19. Germline CDR1 SGHAT, CDR2 FQDESV (reference sequence). Trimming pared 7 bases from V and 3 bases from J, leaving 14 bases between. CDR3 size: 14 residues. V is TRBV11-1 and J is TRBJ2-3, with D perhaps matching TRBD1 (6 bases). What was sequenced was PBMCs or a T cell subset sorted from them (not recorded which). The TCR sequence derives from a man younger than 35 who had mild COVID-19 (a few samples of this study predate the infection). Cell type and time point are not known. Written as DNA, the CDR3 is TGTGCCAGCACCCTCCAGGGGACGACAGATACGCAGTATTTT. It specifies CASTLQGTTDTQYF. The whole variable domain, remainder taken from reference TRBV11-1 and TRBJ2-3, is EAEVAQSPRYKITEKSQAVAFWCDPISGHATLYWYRQILGQGPELLVQFQDESVVDDSQLPKDRFSAERLKGVDSTLKIQPAELGDSAMYLCASTLQGTTDTQYFGPGTRLTVL.